This TCR beta chain derives from a study of cytomegalovirus exposure and HLA in healthy donors (dated by TCRdb to 2017 to 2019). Study-level background: An earlier analysis of some 600 of the donors reported about 300 Gb of sequence data and 117 million unique TCR beta sequences obtained from approximately 180 million T cells. To predict cytomegalovirus infection status, the study brought together high-throughput TCR immunosequencing, statistical association of individual TCRs with disease status, and machine learning. HLA typing included class I and class II loci at four-digit resolution. The genetic ancestry cluster associated with self-reported Caucasian donors included approximately 85% of the roughly 400 genotyped donors. Typing coverage varied by locus: roughly 620-630 donors for A, B, C, DRB1 and DQB1; 522 for DQA1; nearly 610 for DPA1; around 450 for DPB1. Donor age, sex, ethnicity and CMV serostatus were compiled together with the repertoire data. The study was designed to test whether signatures of past pathogen exposure could be identified by cataloging public T cell receptors. Across approximately 400 genotyped donors of the cohort, an average of roughly 250,000 unique TCR beta nucleotide sequences per donor were sequenced, and approximately 17% of those sequences were non-productive. Rather than drawing on any new phenotypic data, the later analysis identified candidate immune exposures from TCR beta sequences and the way those sequences occurred across donors. An earlier analysis of several hundred of the donors applied high-throughput TCR beta sequencing to assess whether each TCR beta V gene segment acted as functional or pseudogenic. All discovery cohort repertoires had been generated on a single sequencing platform. Along with the roughly 700-subject first cohort, a separate validation cohort of around 120 different subjects was used. In a later analysis, previously published TCR beta repertoires from more than 500 donors were re-analyzed and high-resolution HLA genotyping was added so that TCR occurrence patterns could be studied. Four to six DR-DQ haplotypes were handled as single units for association and clustering because linkage in the cohort was strong. An early release that covered some 630 HLA-typed donors contained approximately 290 gigabases of sequencing data and around 80 million unique TCR sequences. A later genetic analysis took genome-wide SNP genotypes for about 55% of the 666 donors and used that subset as a discovery cohort. Using immunosequencing, the study profiled T cell repertoires from 500 to 800 subjects and related those repertoires to cytomegalovirus serostatus. The paper as a whole reports these results and caveats: In a later genetic analysis, a missense DCLRE1C variant was associated with V-gene and J-gene trimming of TCR beta chains, and the association was replicated in an independent cohort. Correlated functional status among segregating V segments might reflect linkage disequilibrium, but an unknown experimental factor could not be ruled out. A later analysis associated 16,951 TCR beta sequences with specific HLA alleles at a false discovery rate of 0.05. According to a later analysis, TCR association rates differed among HLA loci, with DRB1 alleles showing the most associated TCRs and HLA-C alleles showing the fewest. A cluster of highly shared sequence variants was judged likely to represent a technical artifact of the sequencing pipeline. The classifier was reported to diagnose cytomegalovirus status with high specificity and sensitivity in both the original cohort and the validation cohort. In an earlier analysis of some 640 of the donors, most TCR beta V segments were observed in productive rearrangements about 90% or about 30% of the time, broadly matching IMGT annotations. The authors suggested that the approach could potentially be generalized to other disease states and immunological phenotypes. According to a later genetic analysis, donors in an Asian-associated ancestry cluster had fewer N-insertions in productive TCRs than the approximately 700-donor mean. When HLA alleles, especially DR and DQ, strongly co-occurred, TCR associations were difficult to assign to individual alleles. Presence/absence analyses assumed roughly uniform sequencing depth across donors, an assumption that may not hold. In a later analysis, HLA-associated TCR beta chains showed more clonal expansion and lower generation probabilities than non-associated chains that were equally common. Across donors, most TCR sequences were observed very rarely, whereas some public TCRs were present in many individuals. A total of 164 TCR beta chains were listed by the study as associated with cytomegalovirus. The 87-base-pair reads could not distinguish some IMGT-functional V segments, including TRBV6-2 and TRBV6-3, so those segments were excluded. In vitro tests confirmed that a few of the cytomegalovirus-associated TCR beta chains recognize cytomegalovirus antigens. A further reported finding was that TCR beta sequences accurately predicted the HLA-A and HLA-B alleles for most subjects in the first cohort. This cohort had only TCR beta chains sequenced, and the lack of alpha or paired-chain data limited which features could be detected. In a later analysis, several top co-occurrence clusters were reported to appear linked to parvovirus B19, influenza, CMV and Epstein-Barr virus. Because HLA typing was unavailable for some donors at each locus, only the typed subset was used in association tests. Over 15 rarely observed V segments, including chromosome 9 orphons, were excluded from the earlier analysis of several hundred of the donors because counts were too low. The only immune exposure information available for the cohort was CMV serostatus. According to a later analysis, most CMV-associated TCR beta chains appeared to be HLA-restricted, and the HLA associations seemed to be driven largely by CMV exposure.

Here V drops 5 bases and J drops 3 bases, and the junction holds 7 bases not matched to any gene. The CDR3 holds 15 amino acids from the cysteine to the phenylalanine. Just CDR3 DNA is preserved here, 45 bases in frame from base 1. Taken from the germline V gene, the CDR1 and CDR2 loops are SGHDT and YYEEEE. In regard to this clone: Its antigen is currently not known. No base quality information exists; no much larger clone differs at one position.

The cohort comprised some 730 healthy bone marrow donors. At the time of sampling, every cohort member was nominally healthy, though immune exposures that went unrecorded were likely present. The donor was CMV seronegative and was included in the group of 352 seronegative cohort members. A peripheral blood sample was collected from each donor, and TCR beta sequencing was performed on peripheral blood mononuclear cells. Genomic DNA extraction from the blood cell samples was performed with the Qiagen DNeasy Blood Extraction Kit. To prepare the library, the immunoSEQ multiplex PCR assay was applied. For the multiplex PCR, a mixture combining 60 forward primers for TCR Vbeta segments and 13 reverse primers for TCR Jbeta segments was used. Amplification of the CDR3 region of rearranged TCR beta genes was performed with a multiplex PCR assay on genomic DNA. On the Illumina HiSeq System, the amplified TCR beta libraries were sequenced as 87-base-pair reads. For the original study's pipeline: Across the 600 to 700 repertoires, a later analysis counted some 81 million unique TCR beta chains, roughly 11 million of which were shared by at least two donors. To remove PCR and sequencing errors, raw reads were error-corrected and collapsed into unique sequences using a nearest-neighbor algorithm that merged closely related sequences. V, D and J gene segments were assigned by aligning CDR3 sequences to IMGT reference sequences. For a sequence to be retained, a match of at least six nucleotides to both a V gene segment and a J gene segment was required. A rearrangement counted as productive if the CDR3 had no stop codons and remained in frame with V and J, and every other rearrangement counted as non-productive. Following IMGT convention, CDR3 was defined as the stretch from the second conserved V-encoded cysteine to the conserved J-encoded phenylalanine. The earlier analysis of some 580 of the donors excluded any sequence lacking an unambiguous match to a single V gene segment. An earlier analysis of several hundred of the donors called V segments functional above 56.7% productive rearrangements and segregating when the between-donor standard deviation exceeded 5%. To diagnose cytomegalovirus status from the catalog of TCR beta chain sequences, a statistical classification framework was built. In a later analysis, TCR nucleotide sequences were compared against IMGT/GENE-DB human TR gene sequences so that V and J genes could be assigned. Using the TCRdist pipeline, a later analysis assigned CDR3 sequences along with most-parsimonious VDJ recombination scenarios. A later analysis defined each TCR beta chain by its CDR3 amino acid sequence plus V-gene family, and excluded reads lacking a unique V-gene family. To address suspected cross-contamination and a sequencing artifact, a later analysis removed over 500 highly shared, low-generation-probability nucleotide sequences. For each public chain, a later analysis derived a clonal expansion index from normalized ranks of inferred template counts within each repertoire. In a later analysis, generation probabilities were computed using a VDJ recombination model fitted to out-of-frame rearrangements, and the results were checked against IGoR. A later analysis scored TCR-TCR, TCR-HLA and TCR-CMV co-occurrence with hypergeometric tests, applying a repertoire-size bias correction to TCR pairs. A later analysis estimated false discovery rates by permuting HLA or CMV assignments 20 times. In a later analysis, co-occurring TCRs were grouped with DBSCAN, and TCRdist sequence similarity was added when clustering was performed within HLA-allele-positive subsets. Repertoires with fewer than 30,000 or more than 120,000 public chains, plus five repertoires with anomalous nucleotide sharing, were excluded from co-occurrence clustering. TCRdb retrieved this table from immuneACCESS and kept in-frame rearrangements only. Not all clones are present; in checked studies, unresolved V genes account for under half, and no reason is known for the remainder. The DNA was the basis for D and trimming; V, J and clone size are from that table. Within this sample are more than 150,000 clones, with around 80% of them counted one time only. Of the sample, about 1.5% falls within the top ten clones.

The chain is assembled from TRBV5-6 and TRBJ2-2; 7 bases in the junction line up with TRBD1. The sequenced sample was PBMCs. This clonotype was obtained from a man aged 35-49 years in good health and CMV-seronegative. The CDR3: CASRQRDSHTGELFF. The bases are TGTGCCAGCAGACAAAGGGACAGCCACACCGGGGAGCTGTTTTTT.